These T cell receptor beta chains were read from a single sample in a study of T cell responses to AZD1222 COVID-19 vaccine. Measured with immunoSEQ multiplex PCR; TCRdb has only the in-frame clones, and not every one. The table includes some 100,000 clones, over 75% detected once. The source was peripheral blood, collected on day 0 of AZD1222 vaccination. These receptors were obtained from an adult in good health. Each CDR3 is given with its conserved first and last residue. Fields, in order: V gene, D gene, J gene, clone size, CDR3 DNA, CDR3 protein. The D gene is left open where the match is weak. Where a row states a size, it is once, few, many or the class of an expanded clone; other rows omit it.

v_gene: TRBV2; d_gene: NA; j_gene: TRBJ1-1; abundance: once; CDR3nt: TGTGCCAGCAGTGTCGGGGGAGCACACACTGAAGCTTTCTTT; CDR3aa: CASSVGGAHTEAFF
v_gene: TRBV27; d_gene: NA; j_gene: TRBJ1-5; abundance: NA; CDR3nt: TGTGCCAGCAGTTTACAAGGGTATGGGCAGCCCCAGCATTTT; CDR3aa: CASSLQGYGQPQHF
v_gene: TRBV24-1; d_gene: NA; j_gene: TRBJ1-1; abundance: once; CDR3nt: TGTGCCACCAGTGATTTTTGGGGGACTGAAGCTTTCTTT; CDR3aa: CATSDFWGTEAFF
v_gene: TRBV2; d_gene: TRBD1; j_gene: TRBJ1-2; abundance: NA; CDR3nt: TGTGCCAGCAGAAGGGACAGCTCTAACTATGGCTACACCTTC; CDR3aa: CASRRDSSNYGYTF
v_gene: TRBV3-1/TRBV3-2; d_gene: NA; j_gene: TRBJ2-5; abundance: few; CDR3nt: TGTGCCAGCAGCCAAGACATTGGAACTATTCAAGAGACCCAGTACTTC; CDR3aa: CASSQDIGTIQETQYF
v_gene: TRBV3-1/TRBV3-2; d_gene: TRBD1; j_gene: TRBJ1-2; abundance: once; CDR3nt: TGTGCCAGCAGCCAAGGACAGGGGGCAGGCTATGGCTACACCTTC; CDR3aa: CASSQGQGAGYGYTF
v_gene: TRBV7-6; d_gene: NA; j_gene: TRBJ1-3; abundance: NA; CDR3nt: TGTGCCAGCAGCTTAAGTTGGAGGGATGGAAACACCATATATTTT; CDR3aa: CASSLSWRDGNTIYF
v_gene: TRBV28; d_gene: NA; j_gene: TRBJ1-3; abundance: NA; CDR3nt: TGTGCCAGCAGTTTGGGAGGATTCTCTGGAAACACCATATATTTT; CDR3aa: CASSLGGFSGNTIYF
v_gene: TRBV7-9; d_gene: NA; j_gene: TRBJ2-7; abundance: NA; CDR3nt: TGTGCCAGCAGCTTAAGTAGACTTAACTACGAGCAGTACTTC; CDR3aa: CASSLSRLNYEQYF
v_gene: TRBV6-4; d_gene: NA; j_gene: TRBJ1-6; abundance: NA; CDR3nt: TGTGCCAGCAGTGAGGGGAATTCACCCCTCCACTTT; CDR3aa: CASSEGNSPLHF
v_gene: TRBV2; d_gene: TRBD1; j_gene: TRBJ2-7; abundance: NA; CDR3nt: TGTGCCAGCAGTGAGACCAGGGGGAGCGGTGAGCAGTACTTC; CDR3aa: CASSETRGSGEQYF
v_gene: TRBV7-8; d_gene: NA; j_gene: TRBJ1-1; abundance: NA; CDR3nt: TGTGCCAGCAGCTTATCCTCTCGGAACACTGAAGCTTTCTTT; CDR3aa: CASSLSSRNTEAFF
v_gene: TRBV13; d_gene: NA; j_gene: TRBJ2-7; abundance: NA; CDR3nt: TGTGCCAGCAGCCCGCGGGACGGCTCCTACGAGCAGTACTTC; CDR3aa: CASSPRDGSYEQYF
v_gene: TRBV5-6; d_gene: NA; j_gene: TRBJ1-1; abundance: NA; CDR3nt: TGTGCCAGCAGCCCATATAACACTGAAGCTTTCTTT; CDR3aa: CASSPYNTEAFF
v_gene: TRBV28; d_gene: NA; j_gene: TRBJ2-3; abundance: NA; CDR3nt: TGTGCCAGCAGTACTCTCGCGGGGAGCACCCACCTCACAGATACGCAGTATTTT; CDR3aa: CASSTLAGSTHLTDTQYF
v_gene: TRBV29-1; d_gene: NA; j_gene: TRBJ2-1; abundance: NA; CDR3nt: TGCAGCGTTGTCAGGGGGGCGTTCAATGAGCAGTTCTTC; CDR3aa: CSVVRGAFNEQFF
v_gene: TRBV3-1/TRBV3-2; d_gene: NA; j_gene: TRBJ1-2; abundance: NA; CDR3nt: TGTGCCAGCAGCCAGGCCGGTTCAGCTAACTATGGCTACACCTTC; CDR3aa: CASSQAGSANYGYTF
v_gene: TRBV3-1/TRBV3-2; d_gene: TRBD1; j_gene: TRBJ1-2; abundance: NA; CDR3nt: TGTGCCAGCAACGGACAGGGGATTGACTATGGCTACACCTTC; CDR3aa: CASNGQGIDYGYTF
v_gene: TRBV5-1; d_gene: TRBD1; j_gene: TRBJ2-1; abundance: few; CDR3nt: TGCGCCAGCAGCTTAACAGGGGCGGCCCATGAGCAGTTCTTC; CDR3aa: CASSLTGAAHEQFF
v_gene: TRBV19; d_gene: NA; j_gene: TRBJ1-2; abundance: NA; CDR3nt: TGTGCCAGTAGTCCCCAAAGAGAGGACAGAGCTAACTATGGCTACACCTTC; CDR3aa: CASSPQREDRANYGYTF
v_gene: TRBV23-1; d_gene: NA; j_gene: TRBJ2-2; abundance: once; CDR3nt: TGCGCCAGCAGTCGGGGCACCGGGGAGCTGTTTTTT; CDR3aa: CASSRGTGELFF
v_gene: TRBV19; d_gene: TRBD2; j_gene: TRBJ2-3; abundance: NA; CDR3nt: TGTGCCAGTAGTCCTGTAGCGGGAGACCCCACCTTTGATACGCAGTATTTT; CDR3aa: CASSPVAGDPTFDTQYF
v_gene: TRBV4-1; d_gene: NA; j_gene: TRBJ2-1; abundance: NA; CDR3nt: TGCGCCAGCAGCCAAGCCCCGACAGGAGCAGGTGAGCAGTTCTTC; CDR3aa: CASSQAPTGAGEQFF
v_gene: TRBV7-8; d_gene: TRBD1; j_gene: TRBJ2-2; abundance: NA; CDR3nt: TGTGCCAGCAGCGCATCGACAGGGGCCGTGACAGGGGAGCTGTTTTTT; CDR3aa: CASSASTGAVTGELFF
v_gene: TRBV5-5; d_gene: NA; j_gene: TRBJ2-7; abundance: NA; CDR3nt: TGTGCCAGCAGCTTTCAGGGTATCAACGAGCAGTACTTC; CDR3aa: CASSFQGINEQYF
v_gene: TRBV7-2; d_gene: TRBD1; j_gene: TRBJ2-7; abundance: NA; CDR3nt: TGTGCCAGCAGCTTAAATGGTGGGGACAGCATCTACGAGCAGTACTTC; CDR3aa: CASSLNGGDSIYEQYF
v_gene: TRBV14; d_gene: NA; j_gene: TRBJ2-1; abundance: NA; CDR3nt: TGTGCCAGCAGCCGCCTTTCCTCCTACAATGAGCAGTTCTTC; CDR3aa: CASSRLSSYNEQFF
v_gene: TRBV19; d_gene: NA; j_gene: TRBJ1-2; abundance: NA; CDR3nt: TGTGCCAGTAGCATCATCGAGCTGGGGAGTGGCTACACCTTC; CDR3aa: CASSIIELGSGYTF
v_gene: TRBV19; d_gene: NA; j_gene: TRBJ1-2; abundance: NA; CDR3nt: TGTGCCAGTAGTATTCGAGTGGGTGGCACTTATGGCTACACCTTC; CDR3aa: CASSIRVGGTYGYTF
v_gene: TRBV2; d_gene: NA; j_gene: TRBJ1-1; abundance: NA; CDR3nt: TGTGCCAGCAGAGCCCTAGGGGAAGGGAACACTGAAGCTTTCTTT; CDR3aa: CASRALGEGNTEAFF
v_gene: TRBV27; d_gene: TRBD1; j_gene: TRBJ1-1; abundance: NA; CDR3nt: TGTGCCAGCAGTTTGGGGACAGGGGCAAACACTGAAGCTTTCTTT; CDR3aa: CASSLGTGANTEAFF
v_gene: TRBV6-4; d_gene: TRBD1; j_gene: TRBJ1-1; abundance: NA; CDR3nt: TGTGCCAGCAAATCACCTTGGGACAGGGATACTGAAGCTTTCTTT; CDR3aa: CASKSPWDRDTEAFF
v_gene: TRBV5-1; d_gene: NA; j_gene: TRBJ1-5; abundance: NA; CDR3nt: TGCGCCAGCAGCTCTGGACAGCCTAATCAGCCCCAGCATTTT; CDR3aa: CASSSGQPNQPQHF
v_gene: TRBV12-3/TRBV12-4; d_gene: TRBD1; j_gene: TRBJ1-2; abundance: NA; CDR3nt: TGTGCCACAAAGACAGGGGACACCTATGGCTACACCTTC; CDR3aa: CATKTGDTYGYTF
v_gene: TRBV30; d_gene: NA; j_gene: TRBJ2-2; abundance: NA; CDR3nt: TGTGCCTGGAGTTTCTCTAGCGCCGGGGAGCTGTTTTTT; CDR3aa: CAWSFSSAGELFF
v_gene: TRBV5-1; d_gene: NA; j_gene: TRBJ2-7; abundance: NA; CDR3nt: TGCGCCAGCAGCTACGGATCCCCTGTGGGGGTTCGGGACGAGCAGTACTTC; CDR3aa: CASSYGSPVGVRDEQYF
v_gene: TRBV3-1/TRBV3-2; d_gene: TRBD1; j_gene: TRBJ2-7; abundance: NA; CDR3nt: TGTGCCAGCAGCCAAGATGGGGGTGTACAGGGGGAGTACTTC; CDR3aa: CASSQDGGVQGEYF
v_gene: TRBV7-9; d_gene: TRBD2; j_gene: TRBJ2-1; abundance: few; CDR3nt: TGTGCCAGCAGCTCGAGCGGGGGGAGGACCCAACAGGGATACAATGAGCAGTTCTTC; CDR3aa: CASSSSGGRTQQGYNEQFF
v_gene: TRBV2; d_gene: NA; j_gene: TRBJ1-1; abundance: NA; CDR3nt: TGTGCCAGCAGTCCTTACGGGGAAATGAACACTGAAGCTTTCTTT; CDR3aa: CASSPYGEMNTEAFF
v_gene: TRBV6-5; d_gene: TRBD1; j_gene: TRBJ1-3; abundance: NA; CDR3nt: TGTGCCAGCCACAGGGGCGCCTCTGGAAACACCATATATTTT; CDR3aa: CASHRGASGNTIYF
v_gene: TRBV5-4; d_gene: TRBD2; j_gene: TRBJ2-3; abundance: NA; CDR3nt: TGTGCCAGCAGTGCGGGGGTCCCCACAGATACGCAGTATTTT; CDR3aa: CASSAGVPTDTQYF
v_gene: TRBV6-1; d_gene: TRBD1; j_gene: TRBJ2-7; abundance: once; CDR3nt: TGTGCCAGCAGTGACGGACAGGGTCCCTACGAGCAGTACTTC; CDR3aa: CASSDGQGPYEQYF
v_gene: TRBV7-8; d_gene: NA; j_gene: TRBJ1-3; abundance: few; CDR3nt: TGTGCCAGCAGCAAACCCCAGCGGCTCTCTGGAAACACCATATATTTT; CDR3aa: CASSKPQRLSGNTIYF
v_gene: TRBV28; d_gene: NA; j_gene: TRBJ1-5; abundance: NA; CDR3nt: TGTGCCAGCAGTTTATTCGGCCAGGGGAGCAATCAGCCCCAGCATTTT; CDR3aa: CASSLFGQGSNQPQHF
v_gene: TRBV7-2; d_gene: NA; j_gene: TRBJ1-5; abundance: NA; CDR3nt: TGTGCCAGCAGCTCGCGGATAGGAGGGCAGCAGCCCCAGCATTTT; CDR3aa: CASSSRIGGQQPQHF
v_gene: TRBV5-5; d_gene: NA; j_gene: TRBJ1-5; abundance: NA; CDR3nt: TGTGCCAGCAGTAGATTCCGGGACACGGATCAGCCCCAGCATTTT; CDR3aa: CASSRFRDTDQPQHF
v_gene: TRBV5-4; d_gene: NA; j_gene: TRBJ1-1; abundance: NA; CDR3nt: TGTGCCAGCAGCTTGGGGCAGATGGTAAAGAACACTGAAGCTTTCTTT; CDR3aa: CASSLGQMVKNTEAFF
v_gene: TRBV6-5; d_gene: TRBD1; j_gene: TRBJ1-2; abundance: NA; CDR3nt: TGTGCCAGCAGTTACGGACAGGGGATAGATGGCTACACCTTC; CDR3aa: CASSYGQGIDGYTF
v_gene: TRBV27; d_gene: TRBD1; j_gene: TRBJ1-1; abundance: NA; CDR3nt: TGTGCCAGCAGTTTGGACAGGGGGAACACTGAAGCTTTCTTT; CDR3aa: CASSLDRGNTEAFF
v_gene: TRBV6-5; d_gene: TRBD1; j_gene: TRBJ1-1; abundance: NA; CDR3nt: TGTGCCAGCAGCGCCCAGGGACAGGGGAACACTGAAGCTTTCTTT; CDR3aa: CASSAQGQGNTEAFF
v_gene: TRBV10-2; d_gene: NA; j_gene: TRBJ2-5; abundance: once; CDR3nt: TGCGCCAGCAGTGGGTCTAGCGTTCAAGCGACCCAGTACTTC; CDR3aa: CASSGSSVQATQYF
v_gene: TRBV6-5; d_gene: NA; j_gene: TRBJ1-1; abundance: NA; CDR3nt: TGTGCCAGCAGTTACTCGAATGGGGGAACTGAAGCTTTCTTT; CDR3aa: CASSYSNGGTEAFF
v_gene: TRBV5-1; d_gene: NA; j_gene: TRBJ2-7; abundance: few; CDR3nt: TGCGCCAGCAGCTTGACGGGGGCCAACAACGAGCAGTACTTC; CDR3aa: CASSLTGANNEQYF